This T cell receptor (beta chain) stems from a study of T cell clonotyping in hematopoietic cell transplantation. Turning to the study itself: Recipients' pretransplant samples followed cytoreduction.

Time point described: recipient sample about 28 days before transplant, after cytoreduction. Recipients were bled about 28 days pretransplant and at posttransplant days 30, 100, 180. Whole-study results and caveats: CD4 and CD8 repertoire contributions could not be separated without sorting. Few recipient clonotypes overlapped donors; over 97% were de novo at given depth.

Sequencing used immunoSEQ multiplex PCR; TCRdb keeps in-frame clones, though not all of them. The table includes tens of thousands of clones, 86% detected once. As concerns this clone: Its antigen is not known.

The CDR3 sequence is 14 residues long. V shed 0 bases and J 6 bases; nucleotides not matched to a gene: 5. Germline lookup yields CDR1 SGDLS and CDR2 YYNGEE. This sequence joins TRBV9 and TRBJ2-7; TRBD1 agrees at 8 bases. This sequence originates from a man aged 60 to 75 with biphenotypic leukemia. Some clones in this sample may be carry-over from other donors' samples. Here the sequenced sample was peripheral blood mononuclear cells, taken before stem cell transplant. The CDR3 protein is CASSVADRVSEQYF. CDR3 bases: TGTGCCAGCAGCGTAGCGGACAGGGTGAGCGAGCAGTACTTC.